Described below is a single T cell receptor beta chain sequence and its context. This sample was taken from a study of blood T cell repertoires in COVID-19. Study as a whole: Samples taken during acute and convalescent COVID-19 were collected in the United States, Italy and Spain.

Measured with immunoSEQ multiplex PCR; TCRdb has only the in-frame clones, and not every one. There are 200,000 or so clones in the sample; approximately 86% occur only once, and around 1% lies in the top ten. Sequenced input: peripheral blood. This receptor was identified in a man aged 55 to 70 with COVID-19, enrolled during active disease.

In DNA form, the CDR3 reads TGTGCCAGCAGTCCCGTTTTCCGGGGAACTACTGGCTACACCTTC. Its translation is CASSPVFRGTTGYTF. The chain joins TRBV28 to TRBJ1-2, with no clear D. V was shortened by 5 bases and J by 7 bases, with 20 bases between the two germline ends. Germline V lookup: CDR1 MDHEN, CDR2 SYDVKM. The CDR3 runs 15 residues.